These 5 T cell receptor beta chains were sequenced from one sample in a study of CD8+ T cells in alopecia areata (dated 2018 in TCRdb). The time point label here, explained by the study, means: less than five weeks on oral tofacitinib. The treatment or condition label on this specimen signifies: oral pan-JAK inhibitor, 5-10 mg twice daily. Libraries were constructed by the immunoSEQ multiplex PCR assay. To provide template for TCR sequencing, every sample had RNA extracted and reverse transcribed into cDNA. TCRdb obtained this table from immuneACCESS and retained in-frame rearrangements with V and J assigned. These tables miss some clones; where compared with another copy, unresolved V genes account for less than half of the shortfall, and the remainder is unexplained. This sample is represented by 100,000 to 150,000 clones; 58% of them were singletons. 25% to 35% of the sample belongs to the ten largest clones.

Here the sequenced sample was CD8+ T cells sorted from blood, taken at week 4, from a patient treated with tofacitinib. The receptor source for this set is a human donor with alopecia areata.

This rearrangement joins TRBV27 to TRBJ2-2; D gene unclear. With 3 bases removed from V and 2 bases from J, the gap between germline ends came to 10 bases. Germline V gene sequence: CDR1 MNHEY, CDR2 SMNVEV (reference sequence). The CDR3 runs to 15 residues. In DNA, the CDR3 is TGTGCCAGCAGTTTCGAACAGACAAACACCGGGGAGCTGTTTTTT. Protein product: CASSFEQTNTGELFF.

Points on this clone: In the same sample, other DNA sequences code for this CDR3. This chain links TRBV30 with TRBJ1-1; the D is unclear. V lost 1 base, J lost 0 bases, and 6 bases lay in between. The CDR3 contains 13 residues. Per germline, CDR1 GTSNPN and CDR2 SVGIG (reference sequence). CDR3 in amino acids: CAWSEGLNTEAFF. CDR3 DNA: TGTGCCTGGAGTGAAGGACTGAACACTGAAGCTTTCTTT.

The rearrangement uses TRBV13 and TRBJ2-5; perhaps TRBD2 as D (5 bases). CDR3 length: 13 amino acids. Deletions cut 4 bases from V and 1 base from J, with 7 bases between. Germline values: CDR1 PRHDT, CDR2 FYEKMQ (reference sequence). In DNA, the CDR3 is TGTGCCAGCAGCTCCGAGGGCCAAGAGACCCAGTACTTC. Protein: CASSSEGQETQYF.

The chain recombines TRBV27 with TRBJ1-2; D unresolved. The CDR3 runs 10 residues. Germline assignment: CDR1 MNHEY and CDR2 SMNVEV (reference sequence). Trimming shortened V by 6 bases and J by 5 bases, and 4 bases separated the two germline ends. This CDR3 is CASRSYGYTF. In DNA form, the CDR3 reads TGTGCCAGCAGGTCGTATGGCTACACCTTC.

The chain employs TRBV7-9 and TRBJ1-2; no reliable D call. The germline V and J ends were trimmed by 0 bases and 6 bases, with 11 bases remaining between them. The germline gives CDR1 SEHNR, CDR2 FQNEAQ (reference sequence). The CDR3 totals 14 residues. The CDR3 is CASSLAWTTDGYTF. The DNA of the CDR3 is TGTGCCAGCAGCTTAGCTTGGACCACCGATGGCTACACCTTC.